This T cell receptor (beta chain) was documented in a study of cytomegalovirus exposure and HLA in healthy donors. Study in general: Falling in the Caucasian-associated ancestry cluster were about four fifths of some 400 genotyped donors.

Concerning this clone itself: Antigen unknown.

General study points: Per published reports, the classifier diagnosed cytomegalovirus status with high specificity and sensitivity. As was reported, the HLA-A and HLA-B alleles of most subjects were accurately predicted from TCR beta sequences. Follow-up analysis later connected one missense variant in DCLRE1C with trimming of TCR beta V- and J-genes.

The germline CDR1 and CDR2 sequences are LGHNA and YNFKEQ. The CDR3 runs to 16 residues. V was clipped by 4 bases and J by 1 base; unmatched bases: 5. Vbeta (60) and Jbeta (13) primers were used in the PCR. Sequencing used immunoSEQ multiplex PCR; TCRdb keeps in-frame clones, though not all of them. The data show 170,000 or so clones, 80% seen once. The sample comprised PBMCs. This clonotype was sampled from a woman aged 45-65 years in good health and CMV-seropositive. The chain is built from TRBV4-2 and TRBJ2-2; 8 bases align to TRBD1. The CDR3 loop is CASSPSGTGNTGELFF. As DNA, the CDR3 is TGTGCCAGCAGCCCGTCCGGGACAGGGAACACCGGGGAGCTGTTTTTT.